This T cell receptor (beta chain) was identified during a study of beta chain features in type 1 diabetes. Study results and limitations: VDJ junctions from patients with type 1 diabetes contained fewer insertions and more deletions.

This CDR3 is built from 13 residues. Per germline, CDR1 SGHDN and CDR2 FVKESK. V lost 0 bases, J lost 6 bases, and 6 bases lay in between. This clone was seen a few times. Its specificity is not known. The sequenced template was cDNA made from the entire isolated RNA. Clones were sequenced by immunoSEQ multiplex PCR, and TCRdb holds only the in-frame ones, with some missing. This table has 140,000 or so clones, approximately 9.2% appearing once. The V and J genes are TRBV14 and TRBJ1-5, with D hard to call. The sequenced material came from central memory CD4+ T cells from blood. The receptor comes from a man younger than 35 in good health. The chain's CDR3 is CASSQDLGQPQHF. DNA for the CDR3: TGTGCCAGCAGCCAAGATCTCGGTCAGCCCCAGCATTTT.